This T cell receptor (beta chain) was sequenced for a study of neurological immune-mediated disorders (dated by TCRdb to about 2019). With regard to the full study: Among the approximately 35 multiple sclerosis patients, relapsing-remitting MS accounted for 31 and secondary progressive MS accounted for 3. Longitudinal HAM/TSP and healthy donors were sampled at 3 time-points each (about 3-45 month intervals). Peripheral blood TCR-beta repertoires from HTLV-I-associated myelopathy (HAM/TSP) patients, multiple sclerosis patients and healthy controls were compared by UMI-based sequencing. The cohort comprised 68 subjects: 14 HAM/TSP patients, around 34 multiple sclerosis patients and 20 healthy controls. The approximately 110 TCR-beta libraries included longitudinal samples, technical triplicates and paired sorted CD4+ and CD8+ T-cell subsets alongside PBMC samples.

Read against the paper, the sample's time point label means: longitudinal time-point 3. Unsorted PBMC libraries were generated from 2 million PBMCs stored in RNAlater at -80 °C until RNA extraction. Multiple sclerosis patients were enrolled in a US clinical protocol evaluating disease progression by magnetic resonance imaging. PBMCs were separated from peripheral blood using Ficoll-Hypaque density gradient centrifugation and then cryopreserved in liquid nitrogen. This clonotype was found many times. Its recognized antigen is unknown. Per-nucleotide qualities are absent, and no much larger clonotype sits a single base away. The CDR3 runs 14 residues from the cysteine to the phenylalanine. The retained sequence is limited to the CDR3, 42 bases, with the frame set at the first base. The junction carries 10 bases between V and J, which are trimmed by 3 bases and 3 bases respectively. The CDR1 and CDR2 encoded by the germline V gene are MRHNA and SNTAGT.

cDNA was synthesized by template-switch 5'RACE using a primer carrying a 10-nucleotide random unique molecular identifier by which each TCR transcript was tagged. Over 200 million TCR-beta sequences, covering 15-18 subjects, were produced in each sequencing run. The RNeasy kit was used to extract total RNA. Using the KAPA Real-time Library Amplification kit, TCR-beta VDJ regions were amplified with primers for the TCR constant region and the 5'RACE anchor. A first PCR added sample indexes and Illumina adaptors, and a second PCR then raised library yield. After Ampure bead purification, the TCR product of roughly 650 bp was size-selected on a 2% E-gel SizeSelection system. Before pooling, library quality was checked on a Bioanalyzer, concentration was measured with Qubit, and libraries were quantified with the Kapa Library Quantification kit. An Illumina HiSeq 2500 was used to sequence the libraries paired-end at 2 x 150 bp. To increase sequence diversity, about 23-30% phiX was spiked into each library pool. The authors' analysis ran thus. Quality-filtered reads were processed with the UMI-based MiGEC pipeline, which removed over 75% of raw TCR sequences during error correction. VDJ genes were aligned to IMGT germline references, and clonotypes were defined by unique CDR3 amino acid sequence plus V-J genes. Clonal expansion, Shannon diversity and CDR3 relatedness (CalcPairwiseDistances, ClusterSamples) were evaluated with VDJtools, and phylogenetic trees were built with CLCbio workbench. A clone was classed as expanded if it had 8 or more unique UMIs, a cutoff based on coefficient-of-variation modelling across technical triplicates. The public reads were run again by TCRdb, first through fastp at Q25 and then through MiXCR, and only productive beta chains were kept. All rows with the same CDR3 protein become a single entry with the most common DNA and genes. The V and J calls and clone size are TCRdb's, not the authors'. In this sample the table shows approximately 89,000 distinct CDR3 sequences, 4.3% of which occur a single time. 5.7% of the sample is in the top ten clones.

Overall study results and their limits: No identical CDR3 amino acid sequences were shared among expanded clones across subjects, suggesting private TCR-beta repertoires in all groups. Phylogenetic analysis grouped repertoires from 18 of 34 MS patients into a cluster of related CDR3 sequences, suggesting a possible repertoire-level signature. No clinical or MRI features were associated with the MS cluster, and the authors said that larger cohorts are needed. TCR clonal expansion was greatest in HAM/TSP patients and smallest in MS patients, who ranked below even healthy controls.

In this chain, TRBV6-4 is recombined with TRBJ2-3; the D call is possibly TRBD1 or TRBD2, each sharing 5 bases. The TCR was taken from a woman aged 55-75 years with multiple sclerosis. Sequenced sample: PBMCs. The nucleotide sequence is TGTGCCAGCAGTGATGGGGGTGGGACAGATACGCAGTATTTT. Its coded protein is CASSDGGGTDTQYF.